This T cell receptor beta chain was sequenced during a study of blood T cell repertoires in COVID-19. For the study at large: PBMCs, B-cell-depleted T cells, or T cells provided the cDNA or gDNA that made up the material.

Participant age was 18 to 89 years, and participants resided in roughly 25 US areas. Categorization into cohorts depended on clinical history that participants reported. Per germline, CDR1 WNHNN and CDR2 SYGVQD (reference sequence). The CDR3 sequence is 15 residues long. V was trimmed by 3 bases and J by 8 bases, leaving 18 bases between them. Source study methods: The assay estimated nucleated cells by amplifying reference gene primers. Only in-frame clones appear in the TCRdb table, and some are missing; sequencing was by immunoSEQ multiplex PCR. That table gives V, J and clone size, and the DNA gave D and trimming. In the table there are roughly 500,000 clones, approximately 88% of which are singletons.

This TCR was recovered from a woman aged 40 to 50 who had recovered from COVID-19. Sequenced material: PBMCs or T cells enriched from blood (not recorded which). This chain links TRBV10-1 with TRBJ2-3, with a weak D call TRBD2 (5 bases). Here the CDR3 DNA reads TGCGCCAGCAGTGACGTGGGCGAGGGCCTGGGTACGCAGTATTTT. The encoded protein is CASSDVGEGLGTQYF.